Sequencing of this T cell receptor (beta chain) was carried out in a study of blood T cells in healthy people across ages. CDR1 is LGHNA and CDR2 is YSLEER in the germline V gene. V was pared by 1 base and J by 6 bases, with 15 bases between. CDR3 length: 15 residues. A second PCR, run for roughly 7 to 12 cycles, used a sample-barcoded 5' primer plus a J-beta primer mix. TCRdb passed the 5' RACE reads through MiXCR, listing each CDR3 protein once. The table shows about 800,000 distinct CDR3 sequences, with around 25% occurring only once. The data also belong to a second study, concerning T cells of mothers and their children.

The gene calls are TRBV4-3 and TRBJ2-5; D is unresolved. Sequenced sample: blood. The clonotype comes from a boy younger than 18 in good health. CDR3 sequence: CASSQAYGEWQTQYF. CDR3 nucleotide sequence: TGCGCCAGCAGCCAAGCTTATGGGGAATGGCAGACCCAGTACTTC.